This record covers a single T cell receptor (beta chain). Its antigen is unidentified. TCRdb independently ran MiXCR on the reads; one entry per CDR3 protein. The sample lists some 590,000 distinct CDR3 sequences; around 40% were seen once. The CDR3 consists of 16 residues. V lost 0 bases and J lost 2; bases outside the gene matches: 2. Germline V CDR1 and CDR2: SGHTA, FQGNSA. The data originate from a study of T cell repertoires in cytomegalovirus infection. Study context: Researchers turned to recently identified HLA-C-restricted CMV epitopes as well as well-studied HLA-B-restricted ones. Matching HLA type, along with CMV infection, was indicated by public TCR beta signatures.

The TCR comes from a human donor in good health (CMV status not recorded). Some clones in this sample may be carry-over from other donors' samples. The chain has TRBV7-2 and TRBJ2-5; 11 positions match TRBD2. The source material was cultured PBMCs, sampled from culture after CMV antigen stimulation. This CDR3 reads CASSLASGGVQETQYF. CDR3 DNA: TGTGCCAGCAGCTTAGCTAGCGGGGGGGTTCAAGAGACCCAGTACTTC.